At least ten counts were recorded for the clone carrying this T cell receptor beta chain. These data originate in a study of patients and donors after allogeneic stem cell transplantation. TCRdb re-analysed the RT-PCR reads in MiXCR, keeping a single row per CDR3 protein. The data show 920,000 or so distinct CDR3 sequences, with more than 15% seen just once and around 5.5% held by the top ten. The CDR3 spans 14 residues. Germline CDR1 reads SQVTM; CDR2 reads ANQGSEA. Trimming took 4 bases from V and 5 from J, leaving 17 bases between them. This clonotype was obtained from a human donor who was either an allogeneic HSCT recipient or a stem cell or donor lymphocyte infusion donor (not recorded which). It is not recorded whose cells these are; they may come from a transplant donor. Sequenced material: blood, either unsorted or a sorted T cell fraction (not recorded which). The V call is TRBV29-1, the J call TRBJ1-1, with D unclear. As DNA, the CDR3 is TGCAGCGTTGGTTTTCTGCACGCGGATACTGAAGCTTTCTTT. Its protein is CSVGFLHADTEAFF.